This T cell receptor beta chain is drawn from a study of cytomegalovirus exposure and HLA in healthy donors. Study results and caveats: In vitro assays verified that three CMV-associated chains recognized CMV antigens specifically. The study flagged roughly 150 TCR beta chains as cytomegalovirus-associated. Reports showed the classifier diagnosing cytomegalovirus status with high specificity and sensitivity. Within the 120 or so validation repertoires, first-cohort TCR clusters tended to co-occur, according to a later analysis.

CDR3 size: 16 residues. V shed 2 bases, J shed 2 bases, and the junction held 9 bases outside the gene matches. Germline CDR1 SGDLS, CDR2 YYNGEE. This clone was seen a few times. No antigen is known for it. Repertoires were generated with immunoSEQ multiplex PCR, while TCRdb's copy carries only in-frame clones and drops some. The repertoire holds 200,000 to 250,000 clones, with approximately 80% as singletons. The specimen sequenced was PBMCs. V gene TRBV9 combines with J gene TRBJ1-2; 7 bases are a match to TRBD1. The sequence was collected from a woman in her twenties or thirties in good health and CMV-seropositive. Written as DNA, the CDR3 is TGTGCCAGCAGCGTCGACCCGGACAGGACCAACTATGGCTACACCTTC. Its protein product is CASSVDPDRTNYGYTF.